This T cell receptor beta chain was observed in a study of blood T cell repertoires in COVID-19. About the study: Material from acute and convalescent COVID-19 was sourced from the United States, Italy and Spain. Sources were T cells, B-cell-depleted T cells, or PBMCs; the material itself was cDNA or gDNA.

In the original analysis: How many nucleated cells were present was estimated from reference gene primer amplification. The protocol was immunoSEQ multiplex PCR, while the TCRdb copy is restricted to in-frame clones and leaves out a portion. V and J calls and clone size follow that table, whereas D and trimming were derived from the DNA. The sample lists roughly 160,000 clones; more than 70% were seen once. Germline values: CDR1 SGHTA, CDR2 FQGTGA. The CDR3 totals 13 residues. Deletions cut 6 bases from V and 4 bases from J, with 12 bases between. The receptor's source is a man in his fifties who had recovered from COVID-19. This chain connects TRBV7-3 to TRBJ1-2; D unresolved. The sequenced sample consisted of peripheral blood. The CDR3 DNA is TGTGCCAGCAGTCGATCAGACTTCTATGGCTACACCTTC. This encodes CASSRSDFYGYTF.